The present entry profiles one TCR beta chain with its context. Antigen specificity is unknown. Using immunoSEQ multiplex PCR, the repertoire was profiled, and TCRdb retains in-frame clones only, with some absent. There are some 70,000 clones in the sample; about 94% occur only once, and roughly 2.6% lies in the top ten. The CDR3 is 15 amino acids. Germline CDR1 and CDR2: SGDLS and YYNGEE. V dropped 2 bases and J dropped 5; count of bases not matched to a gene: 5. The data belong to a study of PD-1 blockade in classical Hodgkin lymphoma. Overall study findings and caveats: Why repertoires differed is undefined; disease activity or prior therapy possibly contributed. Lower baseline TCR diversity was reported for newly diagnosed patients than for healthy donors.

The time point was: newly diagnosed, previously untreated cHL patient sample. Comparison came from newly diagnosed, untreated classical Hodgkin lymphoma PBMCs. The receptor was isolated from a human donor with classical Hodgkin lymphoma. The specimen sequenced was peripheral blood mononuclear cells (PBMCs). The chain carries TRBV9 and TRBJ2-2; the match to TRBD2 covers 8 bases. DNA for the CDR3: TGTGCCAGCAGCGTTCAAGCGGGAGTTACCGGGGAGCTGTTTTTT. Protein sequence: CASSVQAGVTGELFF.